This T cell receptor beta chain was profiled in a study of T cell responses to AZD1222 COVID-19 vaccine. CDR1 and CDR2 (germline): LGHDT, YNNKEL (reference sequence). V was cut by 0 bases and J by 8 bases, with 13 bases left in between. The CDR3 is 14 residues long. Clones were sequenced by immunoSEQ multiplex PCR, and TCRdb holds only the in-frame ones, with some missing. The table lists around 150,000 clones, roughly 92% of them singletons. The chain couples TRBV3-1 (or the pseudogene TRBV3-2) to TRBJ1-2, with TRBD1 as a possible D gene (5 bases). The material was peripheral blood, obtained on day 0 of AZD1222 vaccination. The TCR was taken from an adult in good health. In DNA form, the CDR3 reads TGTGCCAGCAGCCAAGATCTGTCGGGGGGAGGCTACACCTTC. Residues: CASSQDLSGGGYTF.